The 18 T cell receptor beta chains below all came from one sample that was sequenced in a study of T cells in Graves' hyperthyroidism and ophthalmopathy. Amplified TCR beta CDR3 regions came from RNA transcripts. The primer set for the first-round RT-PCR of the TCR CDR3 was HTBI. TCRdb ran MiXCR on the multiplex PCR reads and lists one entry per CDR3 protein. The sample carries some 360,000 distinct CDR3 sequences, about a sixth recorded once. Sequenced sample: blood. All receptors come from a woman aged 40 to 49 with Graves' ophthalmopathy.

This clonotype was detected ten times or more. The chain couples TRBV6-1 to TRBJ2-7; the D is unclear. The ends were cut back, 5 bases at V and 2 bases at J, with 16 bases in the middle. The CDR3 totals 15 residues. Germline lookup yields CDR1 MNHNS and CDR2 SASEGT. The CDR3 DNA reads TGTGCCAGCAGTCCAGACTCTAACCGAGCCTACGAGCAGTACTTC. Protein: CASSPDSNRAYEQYF.

This clonotype appeared many times. The chain is built from TRBV11-2 and TRBJ2-5; 9 bases match TRBD1. V lost 8 bases and J lost 4; bases outside the gene matches: 2. This CDR3 spans 12 amino acids. Germline CDR1 SGHAT, CDR2 FQNNGV. The CDR3 DNA is TGTGCCAGCCACAGGGGGCTAGAGACCCAGTACTTC. Translating gives CASHRGLETQYF.

This clonotype came up once. The J gene is TRBJ2-7, the V gene TRBV6-2 or TRBV6-3; D remains ambiguous. Germline values: CDR1 MNHEY, CDR2 SVGEGT. Trimming left V 7 bases short and J 2 bases short, with 15 bases between. The CDR3 has 14 residues. DNA of the CDR3: TGTGCCAGCACCCCTCCCGGGCCCGCCTACGAGCAGTACTTC. Translated: CASTPPGPAYEQYF.

As regards this clonotype: A read error is possible here, since a much larger clone lies one base away. As the CDR3 is not closed by the conserved phenylalanine or tryptophan, this likely results from a read error. The chain joins TRBV29-1 to TRBJ2-7, with unresolved D. V shed 2 bases and J shed 0 bases, with 11 bases lying between them. This CDR3 is built from 14 residues. CDR1 is SQVTM and CDR2 is ANQGSEA in the germline V gene. The DNA of the CDR3 is TGCAGCGTTGAAATCCCGGGCCTCTCCTACGAGCAGTACCTC. Protein: CSVEIPGLSYEQYL.

This clonotype was counted ten times or more. The chain links TRBV20-1 to TRBJ2-1; possibly TRBD1 for D (7 bases). Germline V gene data show CDR1 as DFQATT and CDR2 as SNEGSKA (reference sequence). The CDR3 is made up of 14 amino acids. V lost 6 bases, J lost 6 bases, and 18 bases lay in between. CDR3 protein: CSARDSGGVNEQFF. CDR3 sequence (DNA): TGCAGTGCCAGGGACAGTGGAGGGGTCAATGAGCAGTTCTTC.

This clonotype was detected many times. The gene calls are TRBV5-1 and TRBJ2-7; 7 bases are shared with TRBD2. V lost 5 bases to trimming and J lost 6 bases; unmatched junction nucleotides: 17. The V gene's germline CDR1 is SGHRS and CDR2 YFSETQ. The CDR3 is made up of 16 amino acids. In nucleotides, the CDR3 is TGCGCCAGCAGAACGGAGGCTAGCGGCCAACCCTCCGAGCAGTACTTC. This encodes CASRTEASGQPSEQYF.

This clonotype was picked up many times. The chain recombines TRBV20-1 with TRBJ1-1; unclear D gene. The V end was cut by 7 bases, the J end by 0 bases, with 6 bases between. The V gene's germline CDR1 is DFQATT and CDR2 SNEGSKA (reference sequence). CDR3 length equals 11 residues. The CDR3 loop reads CSGPLNTEAFF. Here the CDR3 DNA reads TGCAGTGGACCCCTGAACACTGAAGCTTTCTTT.

This clonotype was recorded a few times. The chain couples TRBV3-1 to TRBJ1-2, with TRBD1 identical over 7 bases. From germline, CDR1 is LGHDT and CDR2 YNNKEL (reference sequence). CDR3 size: 15 residues. The junction had 7 bases not matched to a gene; V was cut back by 4 bases and J by 2 bases. The CDR3 here is CASSLTRGGNYGYTF. CDR3 in DNA: TGTGCCAGCAGCCTTACCAGGGGGGGGAACTATGGCTACACCTTC. Drawing the rest from reference TRBV3-1 and TRBJ1-2, the complete variable domain is DTAVSQTPKYLVTQMGNDKSIKCEQNLGHDTMYWYKQDSKKFLKIMFSYNNKELIINETVPNRFSPKSPDKAHLNLHINSLELGDSAVYFCASSLTRGGNYGYTFGSGTRLTVV.

In this sample, this clonotype turned up many times. The V and J genes are TRBV30 and TRBJ1-1; possible D gene TRBD1, 5 bases. Deletions cut 3 bases from V and 4 bases from J, with 9 bases between. The CDR3 is 12 residues long. CDR1 GTSNPN and CDR2 SVGIG come from the germline V gene (reference sequence). In DNA, the CDR3 is TGTGCCTGGAGAAAGGGGAGCACTGAAGCTTTCTTT. It translates to CAWRKGSTEAFF.

This clonotype was detected ten times or more. V usage is TRBV6-5 and J usage is TRBJ2-5; 7 bases are shared with TRBD1. CDR1 is MNHEY and CDR2 is SVGAGI in the germline V gene. This CDR3 contains 14 residues. Trimming removed 2 bases from V and 7 bases from J; junction bases left unmatched: 7. The CDR3 DNA reads TGTGCCAGCAGTTACGTTGAGGGGGCTAGGACCCAGTACTTC. As protein: CASSYVEGARTQYF.

The chain links TRBV2 to TRBJ2-1; 8 nucleotides line up with TRBD2. The CDR3 sequence is 16 residues long. Per germline, CDR1 SNHLY and CDR2 FYNNEI. Germline trimming cut 6 bases from V and 0 bases from J; bases unmatched to any gene: 7. The CDR3 is CASRVPSGSSYNEQFF. For the CDR3, the DNA is TGTGCCAGCAGGGTACCGAGCGGGAGCTCCTACAATGAGCAGTTCTTC.

This clonotype was seen a single time. The genes are TRBV7-2 and TRBJ2-7; 7 bases map to TRBD2. The ends lost 5 bases at V and 4 bases at J; junction bases unmatched: 11. This CDR3 comprises 15 residues. Germline CDR1 SGHTA, CDR2 FQGNSA. The CDR3 DNA is TGTGCCAGCAGCAGAGATGGGACTACTAATTACGAGCAGTACTTC. The encoded protein is CASSRDGTTNYEQYF.

This clonotype was recorded many times. CDR3 protein: CSVRQGSDTQYF. DNA of the CDR3: TGCAGCGTGCGACAGGGTTCAGATACGCAGTATTTT. The rearrangement joins TRBV29-1 to TRBJ2-3; 7 positions match TRBD1. This CDR3 is built from 12 residues. CDR1 and CDR2 (germline): SQVTM, ANQGSEA. V was clipped by 6 bases and J by 4 bases; unmatched bases: 4.

This clonotype was observed at least ten times. This rearrangement joins TRBV5-1 to TRBJ2-7, with 7 bases that match TRBD1. The V gene's germline CDR1 is SGHRS and CDR2 YFSETQ. The J segment lost 3 bases and the V segment lost 5 bases, leaving 14 bases of the junction unmatched. The CDR3 totals 16 residues. The CDR3 is CASSLGGASPIYEQYF. The CDR3 nucleotides are TGCGCCAGCAGTTTAGGGGGCGCCTCCCCTATCTACGAGCAGTACTTC.

This clonotype was counted ten times or more. The chain links TRBV5-6 to TRBJ1-5; the match to TRBD1 covers 10 bases. Germline lookup yields CDR1 SGHDT and CDR2 YYEEEE. V dropped 0 bases and J dropped 1; count of bases not matched to a gene: 1. The CDR3 runs to 16 residues. CDR3 bases: TGTGCCAGCAGCTTGGGGGGACAGGGGAGCAATCAGCCCCAGCATTTT. This encodes CASSLGGQGSNQPQHF.

In this sample, this clonotype turned up many times. The J gene is TRBJ1-1, the V gene TRBV30; no clear D gene. Germline V gene data show CDR1 as GTSNPN and CDR2 as SVGIG (reference sequence). CDR3 length: 10 amino acids. V dropped 4 bases and J dropped 8 bases, with 8 bases sitting between them. The CDR3 protein is CAWKVGEAFF. CDR3 DNA: TGTGCCTGGAAGGTAGGGGAAGCTTTCTTT.

J is TRBJ1-2 and V is TRBV12-3 or TRBV12-4; 8 nucleotides align to TRBD1. The ends lost 3 bases at V and 9 bases at J; junction bases unmatched: 15. The CDR3 sequence is 16 residues long. The CDR3 coding sequence is TGTGCCAGCAGTTTTCAGGGGGCGCGGCGAACGAAAAGCTACACCTTC. This gives the protein CASSFQGARRTKSYTF.

This clonotype was seen at least ten times. The gene calls are TRBV11-2 and TRBJ2-2; 8 nucleotides align to TRBD1. The CDR3 contains 13 residues. V lost 10 bases to trimming and J lost 4 bases; unmatched junction nucleotides: 5. In germline, CDR1 is SGHAT, CDR2 FQNNGV. CDR3 in amino acids: CAIRTGLTGELFF. CDR3 nucleotide sequence: TGTGCCATCCGGACAGGGCTCACCGGGGAGCTGTTTTTT.